These 7 T cell receptor beta chains were sequenced from one sample in a study of T cells after yellow fever vaccination. Using its own MiXCR run on the 5' RACE reads, TCRdb lists one record per CDR3 protein. The data contain hundreds of thousands of distinct CDR3 sequences, about a fifth of them seen just once; the ten biggest clones take up around 16%. This sample comprised PBMCs, obtained 20 to 25 days after the first yellow fever vaccination. These receptors all come from a man between 18 and 29 years old who received the YFV17D yellow fever vaccine.

This clonotype was detected a few times. V is TRBV28 and J is TRBJ1-5, with 10 nucleotides matching TRBD1. The CDR3 has 12 residues. Losses at the gene ends were 8 bases for V and 5 bases for J; bases not matched to a gene: 0. The germline gives CDR1 MDHEN, CDR2 SYDVKM. The CDR3 DNA follows: TGTGCCAGCGGACAGGGGGATCAGCCCCAGCATTTT. It specifies CASGQGDQPQHF.

In its sample, this clonotype was seen a few times. Written as DNA, the CDR3 is TGCGCCAGCAGCCCCTTGATTCCGGGACTAGCGGGGGGGGCTGAGCAGTTCTTC. This encodes CASSPLIPGLAGGAEQFF. V usage is TRBV4-1 and J usage is TRBJ2-1; 16 bases are shared with TRBD2. V gave up 4 bases and J gave up 9 bases; unmatched junction bases: 12. Germline V gene sequence: CDR1 MGHRA, CDR2 YSYEKL. This CDR3 has 18 amino acids.

The chain is built from TRBV5-1 and TRBJ2-5, with 9 bases lining up with TRBD2. Losses at the gene ends were 0 bases for V and 5 bases for J; bases not matched to a gene: 8. The germline CDR1 and CDR2 sequences are SGHRS and YFSETQ. This CDR3 is built from 16 residues. CDR3: CASSLVTGGGVETQYF. The CDR3 coding sequence is TGCGCCAGCAGCTTGGTTACCGGCGGGGGGGTTGAGACCCAGTACTTC. The full variable domain, with the rest looked up from reference TRBV5-1 and TRBJ2-5, is KAGVTQTPRYLIKTRGQQVTLSCSPISGHRSVSWYQQTPGQGLQFLFEYFSETQRNKGNFPGRFSGRQFSNSRSEMNVSTLELGDSALYLCASSLVTGGGVETQYFGPGTRLLVL.

Ten or more counts support this clonotype. The chain has TRBV10-3 and TRBJ2-7; 9 positions match TRBD2. CDR1 is ENHRY, CDR2 SYGVKD, per germline. This CDR3 region has 13 residues. The ends lost 10 bases at V and 2 bases at J; junction bases unmatched: 6. CDR3 sequence: CATHSGGAYEQYF. CDR3 nucleotides: TGTGCCACACATAGCGGGGGCGCCTACGAGCAGTACTTC.

The table lists this clonotype with many counts. This rearrangement joins TRBV12-3 or TRBV12-4 to TRBJ2-1, with TRBD1 matching 10 bases. J was trimmed by 2 bases and V by 5 bases; bases with no gene match: 3. This CDR3 comprises 15 residues. The CDR3 nucleotides are TGTGCCAGCAGTCTCGGGACAGGGGCCTACAATGAGCAGTTCTTC. Residues: CASSLGTGAYNEQFF.

This clonotype appeared a few times. V and J are TRBV10-3 and TRBJ2-7; D possibly corresponds to TRBD2 (6 bases). The CDR3 is 17 residues long. Germline-derived CDR1 and CDR2 are ENHRY and SYGVKD. V dropped 0 bases and J dropped 0 bases, with 15 bases sitting between them. In nucleotides, the CDR3 is TGTGCCATCAGTGAGTCGACTCGCCCGGAGGGCTCCTACGAGCAGTACTTC. Translated, it gives CAISESTRPEGSYEQYF.

The V call is TRBV7-8, the J call TRBJ2-7, with D uncertain. From germline, CDR1 is SGHVS and CDR2 FQNEAQ. There are 13 residues in the CDR3. V dropped 5 bases and J dropped 5 bases, with 13 bases sitting between them. The CDR3 region has the DNA TGTGCCAGCAGCATGTCAGCCAAAGACGAGCAGTACTTC. Its protein is CASSMSAKDEQYF. Full variable domain (missing parts from reference TRBV7-8 and TRBJ2-7): GAGVSQSPRYKVAKRGQDVALRCDPISGHVSLFWYQQALGQGPEFLTYFQNEAQLDKSGLPSDRFFAERPEGSVSTLKIQRTQQEDSAVYLCASSMSAKDEQYFGPGTRLTVT.